This T cell receptor (beta chain) derives from a study of blood T cell repertoires in COVID-19 (dated by TCRdb to 2018 to 2021). Some background on the complete study: The collaborator samples originated in the United States, Italy and Spain and spanned the acute and convalescent phases of COVID-19. The repertoires were released in a freely available public database meant as a resource for research on the immune response to SARS-CoV-2. Samples came from the ongoing ImmuneRACE study (first 160 participants) plus 1,254 subjects from 6 global collaborators. The prospective study material was composed of cDNA or gDNA derived from T cells, B-cell-depleted T cells, or PBMCs. Nearly every sample came with metadata listing a de-identified subject ID, COVID-19 status, age in years and sex. Where available, HLA class I and class II types were obtained from metadata supplied by the sample provider rather than from assay-based typing. Deeply sampled blood TCRbeta repertoires from subjects exposed to, actively infected with, or recovered from COVID-19 were included in the dataset.

What the authors observed across the whole study: Clinical and demographic metadata were provided uncurated, with the amount varying by source and participant.

One collaborating source in Seattle enrolled patients during active infection and followed them longitudinally through the course of disease. Collaborating institutions collected whole blood in K2EDTA tubes following their own protocols. For TCRbeta analysis, collaborators shipped samples in one of three forms: frozen whole blood, isolated PBMCs, or DNA extracted from either of those sample types. TCRbeta CDR3 regions were amplified from genomic DNA by means of the immunoSEQ Assay, a bias-controlled multiplex PCR. The authors processed their data as follows. Within the assay, amplification of reference gene primers was used to estimate how many nucleated cells each sample contained. To quantify the absolute abundance of each unique TCRbeta CDR3 rearrangement, sequence reads were collapsed and filtered. For each sample, productive Simpson clonality was calculated as the square root of Simpson's diversity index over productive rearrangements. TCRdb provides this immuneACCESS table in a form limited to in-frame rearrangements. Some clones are lacking; in checked studies, under half of them reflect an unresolved V gene, and why the rest are absent is not known. Clonal size and the V and J genes are those of that table, whereas D and trimming came from the DNA. A total of about 350,000 clones appear in this sample, roughly 90% of them only once. In total, the top ten clones hold approximately 9.9% of the sample.

V and J are truncated by 6 bases and 5 bases respectively, leaving an intervening sequence of 19 bases. Taken from the germline V gene, the CDR1 and CDR2 loops are SNHLY and FYNNEI. From its cysteine to its phenylalanine, the CDR3 spans 15 amino acids. Only the CDR3 portion is preserved as DNA: 45 bases, with reading frame beginning at the first base. On this clone: The antigen it binds to is not known. One base away there is no much larger clone; base qualities are not given.

The sequencing input was peripheral blood. Recombination connected TRBV2 to TRBJ1-1; the D gene is possibly TRBD1, with 5 bases matching. The TCR sequence derives from a man aged 25 to 40 with COVID-19, enrolled during active disease. Read as DNA, the sequence is TGTGCCAGCAGCCACAGGAGGGGAGGAAGAACTGAAGCTTTCTTT. It encodes CASSHRRGGRTEAFF.